Included here is one T cell receptor (beta chain) sequence, with context. This same CDR3 is encoded by further DNA sequences in the sample. This specimen belongs to a study of blood T cell repertoires in COVID-19. Study-wide background: Samples came from the United States, Italy and Spain, spanning acute and convalescent COVID-19. From T cells, B-cell-depleted T cells, or PBMCs came the material, which was cDNA or gDNA.

In the authors' methods: Reference gene primer amplification gave estimated nucleated cell counts. The table came from immunoSEQ multiplex PCR; TCRdb's copy has only in-frame clones and leaves some out. V, J and clone size are taken as reported in that table, and D and trimming were inferred from the DNA itself. The sample lists approximately 350,000 clones; about 83% were seen once. The specimen sequenced was peripheral blood. This clonotype was obtained from a man aged 25-40 years with active or convalescent COVID-19.

CDR3 loop: CASSPSGQETQYF. As DNA, the CDR3 is TGTGCCAGCTCACCGAGCGGCCAAGAGACCCAGTACTTC. The J gene is TRBJ2-5, the V gene TRBV18, with D maybe TRBD2 (5 bases). The CDR3 is 13 amino acids. Germline V lookup: CDR1 KGHSH, CDR2 LQKENI. V gave up 3 bases and J gave up 1 base, with 6 bases separating them.